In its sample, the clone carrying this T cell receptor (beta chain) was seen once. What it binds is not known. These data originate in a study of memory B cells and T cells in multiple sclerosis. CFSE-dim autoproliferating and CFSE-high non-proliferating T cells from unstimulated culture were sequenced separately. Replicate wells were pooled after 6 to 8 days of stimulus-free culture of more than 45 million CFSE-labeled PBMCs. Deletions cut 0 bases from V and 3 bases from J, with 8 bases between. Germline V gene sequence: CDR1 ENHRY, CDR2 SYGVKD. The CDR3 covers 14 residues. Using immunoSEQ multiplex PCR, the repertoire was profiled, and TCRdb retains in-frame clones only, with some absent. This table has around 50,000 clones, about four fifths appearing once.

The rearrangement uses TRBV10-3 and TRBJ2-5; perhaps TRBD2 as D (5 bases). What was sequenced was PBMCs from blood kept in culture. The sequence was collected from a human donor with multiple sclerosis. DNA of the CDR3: TGTGCCATCAGTGAGTCGAGGGCAGAAGAGACCCAGTACTTC. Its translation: CAISESRAEETQYF.